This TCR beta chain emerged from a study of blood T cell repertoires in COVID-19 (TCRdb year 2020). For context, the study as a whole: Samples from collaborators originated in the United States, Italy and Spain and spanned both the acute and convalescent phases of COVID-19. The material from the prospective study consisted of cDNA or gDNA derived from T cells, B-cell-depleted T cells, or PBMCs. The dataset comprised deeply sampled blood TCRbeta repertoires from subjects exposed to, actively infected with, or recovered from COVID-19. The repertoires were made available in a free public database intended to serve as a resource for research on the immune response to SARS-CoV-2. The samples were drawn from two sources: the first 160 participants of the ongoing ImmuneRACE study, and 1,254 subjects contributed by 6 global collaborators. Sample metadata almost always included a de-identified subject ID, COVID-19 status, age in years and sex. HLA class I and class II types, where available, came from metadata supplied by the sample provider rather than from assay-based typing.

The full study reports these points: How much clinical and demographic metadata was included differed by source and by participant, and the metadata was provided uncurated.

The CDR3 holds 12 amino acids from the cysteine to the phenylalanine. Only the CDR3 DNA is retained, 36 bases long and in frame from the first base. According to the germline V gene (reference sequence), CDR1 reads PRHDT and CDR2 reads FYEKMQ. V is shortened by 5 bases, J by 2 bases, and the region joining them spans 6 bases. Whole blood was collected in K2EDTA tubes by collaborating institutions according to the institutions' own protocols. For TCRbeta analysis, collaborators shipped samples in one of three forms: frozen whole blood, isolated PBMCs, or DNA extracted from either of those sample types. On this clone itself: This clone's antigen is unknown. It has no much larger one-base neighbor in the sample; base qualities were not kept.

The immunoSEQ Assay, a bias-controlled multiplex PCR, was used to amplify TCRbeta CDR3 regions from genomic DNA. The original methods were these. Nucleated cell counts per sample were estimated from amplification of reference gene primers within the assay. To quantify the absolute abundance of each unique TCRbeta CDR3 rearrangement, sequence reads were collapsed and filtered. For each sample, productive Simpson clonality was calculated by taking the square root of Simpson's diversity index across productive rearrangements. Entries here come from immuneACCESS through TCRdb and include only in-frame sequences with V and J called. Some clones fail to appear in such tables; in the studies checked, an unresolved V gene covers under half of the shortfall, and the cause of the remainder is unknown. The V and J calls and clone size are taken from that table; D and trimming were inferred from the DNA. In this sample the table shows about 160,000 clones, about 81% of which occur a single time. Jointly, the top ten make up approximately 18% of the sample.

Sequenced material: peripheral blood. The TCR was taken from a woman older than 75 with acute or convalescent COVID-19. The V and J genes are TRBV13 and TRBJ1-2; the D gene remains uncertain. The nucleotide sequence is TGTGCCAGCAGCGCCCAGAACTATGGCTACACCTTC. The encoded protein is CASSAQNYGYTF.